Listed below are T cell receptor beta chains from one sample, sequenced in a study of T cells expressing NK-cell markers. TCRdb reprocessed the 5' RACE reads and keeps a single row for each CDR3 protein, giving no DNA. Its table records 350,000 to 450,000 distinct CDR3 sequences. The material sequenced was blood T cells: a sorted CD56 or NKG2C T cell subset, CD4+ or CD8+ T cells, or bulk PBMC T cells (not recorded which). All receptors come from a man aged 18-70 years in good health. Both conserved end residues are part of each CDR3.

J gene,V gene,CDR3 protein
TRBJ2-1,TRBV3-1,CASRRGGVDEQFF
TRBJ2-3,TRBV5-6,CASSPLGDFNRHPQYF
TRBJ2-7,TRBV12-3/TRBV12-4,CASSGGAGISYEQYF
TRBJ2-4,TRBV7-3,CASKGGGVVIKYF
TRBJ1-2,TRBV6-1,CASSESFHGYTF
TRBJ2-3,TRBV5-1,CASSLSPTGTSTDTQYF
TRBJ1-1,TRBV2,CASSISRDRGNGEAFF
TRBJ2-2,TRBV7-8,CASSLDRQFRGELFF
TRBJ2-7,TRBV12-3/TRBV12-4,CASSLIPVVAGGSYEQYF
TRBJ2-5,TRBV11-2,CASSLRPAAGGTQYF
TRBJ1-2,TRBV10-2,CASTGTTNYGYTF
TRBJ1-2,TRBV29-1,CSATGTGNYGYTF
TRBJ2-5,TRBV4-1,CASSGSGPRGETQYF
TRBJ2-5,TRBV9,CASSASLSVETQYF
TRBJ1-1,TRBV12-5,CASGPRPSSRAFF
TRBJ2-7,TRBV20-1,CSARRDRGAYEQYF
TRBJ2-1,TRBV12-3/TRBV12-4,CASSFGALTGEQFF
TRBJ2-3,TRBV6-6,CASTGLADTQYF
TRBJ2-3,TRBV12-3/TRBV12-4,CASTKGLAGGTSTDTQYF
TRBJ1-5,TRBV28,CASSQPGVYSNQPQHF
TRBJ2-1,TRBV20-1,CSARDLAGDLSSYNEQFF
TRBJ1-1,TRBV6-1,CASGEGMNTEAFF
TRBJ2-3,TRBV5-6,CASSLKDRGDTQYF
TRBJ1-5,TRBV12-3/TRBV12-4,CASSPQTGSNQPQHF
TRBJ2-2,TRBV11-2,CASSFITPLLDTGELFF
TRBJ2-1,TRBV5-1,CASSPTPNRGDEQFF
TRBJ1-5,TRBV7-2,CASSLGGRGGSQHF
TRBJ2-5,TRBV9,CASSVGLGDGETQYF
TRBJ2-1,TRBV6-2/TRBV6-3,CASSPLGHEQFF
TRBJ1-5,TRBV5-1,CASSPQGENQPQHF
TRBJ1-2,TRBV6-1,CASSGAIITNYGYTF
TRBJ2-1,TRBV5-1,CASTQRTGGYNEQFF
TRBJ2-7,TRBV6-1,CASRVVGRTYEQYF
TRBJ2-7,TRBV6-5,CASLVSGGSPGEQYF
TRBJ2-5,TRBV12-3/TRBV12-4,CASSLAPVQTQYF
TRBJ2-3,TRBV5-1,CASSPVGGFSTDTQYF
TRBJ1-1,TRBV12-3/TRBV12-4,CASSRLTGSKLPEAFF
TRBJ2-4,TRBV18,CASSPVDGIAKNIQYF
TRBJ2-7,TRBV20-1,CSAGGQGLQEQYF